Below are 8 T cell receptor beta chains sequenced from a single sample in a study of T cells in Graves' hyperthyroidism and ophthalmopathy. Amplification of TCR beta CDR3 regions was performed using RNA transcripts as template. The primer set for the first-round RT-PCR of the TCR CDR3 was HTBI. TCRdb recomputed calls from the multiplex PCR reads with MiXCR, one row per CDR3 protein. There are under 650,000 distinct CDR3 sequences in the sample; 15% to 20% occur only once, and around 3.9% lies in the top ten. The sample comprised blood. The receptor set was obtained from a woman in her twenties or thirties with Graves' hyperthyroidism.

This clonotype was detected many times. The rearrangement links TRBV6-1 to TRBJ2-5; D may be TRBD1 (5 bases). V lost 6 bases to trimming and J lost 3 bases, with 8 bases between them. The CDR3 is 12 residues long. The germline V gene has CDR1 MNHNS and CDR2 SASEGT. The CDR3 nucleotides read TGTGCCAGCAGGACGGACAAAGAGACCCAGTACTTC. Amino acid sequence: CASRTDKETQYF.

This clonotype appeared a few times. The chain couples TRBV7-9 to TRBJ2-1, with a tentative D call TRBD1 (5 bases). The CDR3 contains 10 residues. The V end lost 5 bases, the J end lost 13 bases, and 9 bases lay between the germline ends. CDR1 and CDR2 (germline): SEHNR, FQNEAQ (reference sequence). The CDR3 region is CASSKDKQFF. CDR3 bases: TGTGCCAGCAGCAAGGACAAACAGTTCTTC.

The sample holds many counts of this clonotype. V usage is TRBV6-1 and J usage is TRBJ1-5; TRBD1 might be the D (5 bases). This CDR3 region has 16 residues. CDR1 and CDR2 (germline): MNHNS, SASEGT. V lost 3 bases, J lost 6 bases, and 18 bases lay in between. The CDR3 spells CASSDTQGKLAQPQHF. The CDR3 coding sequence is TGTGCCAGCAGTGATACGCAGGGAAAATTGGCTCAGCCCCAGCATTTT.

The V and J genes are TRBV19 and TRBJ2-3, with 11 positions matching TRBD1. The V gene end was trimmed by 3 bases and the J gene end by 5 bases; junction bases not matched to a gene: 4. Looked up from germline, CDR1 is LNHDA and CDR2 is SQIVND (reference sequence). This CDR3 is built from 15 residues. The CDR3 nucleotides are TGTGCCAGTAGTATCGGACAGGGGGCAAAAGATACGCAGTATTTT. As protein: CASSIGQGAKDTQYF. Full variable domain (rest looked up from reference TRBV19 and TRBJ2-3): DGGITQSPKYLFRKEGQNVTLSCEQNLNHDAMYWYRQDPGQGLRLIYYSQIVNDFQKGDIAEGYSVSREKKESFPLTVTSAQKNPTAFYLCASSIGQGAKDTQYFGPGTRLTVL.

A note on this clonotype: A read error may be the cause here, since a much bigger clone is one base away. Because the CDR3 is missing its conserved closing phenylalanine or tryptophan, this is likely a read error. The rearrangement joins TRBV28 to TRBJ2-7; TRBD2 agrees at 10 bases. The germline V gene has CDR1 MDHEN and CDR2 SYDVKM. Trimming cost V 1 base and J 5 bases; bases outside gene matches: 5. The CDR3 covers 15 residues. The CDR3 DNA reads TGTGCCAGCAGTTTATCAGCGGGAGGGCCCAACGAGCAGTACCTC. Translating gives CASSLSAGGPNEQYL.

Many counts were recorded for this clonotype. The J gene is TRBJ2-3, the V gene TRBV6-1; D is ambiguous. In germline, CDR1 is MNHNS, CDR2 SASEGT. The CDR3 covers 13 residues. V gave up 7 bases and J gave up 0 bases, with 8 bases separating them. CDR3 residues: CASTEISTDTQYF. The CDR3 bases are TGTGCCAGCACAGAGATTAGCACAGATACGCAGTATTTT.

This clonotype showed up just a few times. J is TRBJ2-3 and V is TRBV20-1, with TRBD2 identical over 7 bases. CDR3 length equals 15 residues. V lost 0 bases and J lost 2; bases outside the gene matches: 5. Germline V gene sequence: CDR1 DFQATT, CDR2 SNEGSKA (reference sequence). The CDR3 DNA reads TGCAGTGCTAGAGACAGGACTAGAATCACAGATACGCAGTATTTT. Its protein is CSARDRTRITDTQYF.

This sequence joins TRBV6-1 and TRBJ2-7; 7 bases align to TRBD2. Germline lookup yields CDR1 MNHNS and CDR2 SASEGT. V dropped 8 bases and J dropped 4; count of bases not matched to a gene: 8. The CDR3 runs to 13 residues. CDR3 protein: CASHPSGRYEQYF. The CDR3 DNA is TGTGCCAGCCACCCTTCCGGGAGGTACGAGCAGTACTTC.